The next 32 T cell receptor beta chains were all read from a single sample in a study of T cell repertoires in cytomegalovirus infection. The antigens of these receptors remain unknown. TCRdb reanalysed the reads using MiXCR and keeps one entry per CDR3 protein. The table shows roughly 500,000 distinct CDR3 sequences, with around 35% occurring only once. Sample: cultured PBMCs, taken from culture after CMV antigen stimulation. The receptor source for this set is a human donor in good health (CMV status not recorded). Some clones in this sample may be carry-over from other donors' samples.

There are a few counts of this clonotype. The V call is TRBV15, the J call TRBJ1-6; D unclear. The germline V gene has CDR1 LNHNV and CDR2 YYDKDF (reference sequence). The CDR3 spans 13 residues. Trimming took 0 bases from V and 10 from J, leaving 7 bases between them. The CDR3 nucleotides read TGTGCCACCAGCAGAGATCGAGGGTCACCCCTCCACTTT. This encodes CATSRDRGSPLHF.

The rearrangement joins TRBV15 to TRBJ1-4, with D possibly TRBD1 on 5 matching bases. The length of the CDR3 is 14 residues. CDR1 and CDR2 (germline): LNHNV, YYDKDF (reference sequence). The germline V and J ends were trimmed by 8 bases and 8 bases, with 18 bases remaining between them. CDR3 DNA: TGTGCCACCGGACTACGGGGGGTCCAAGAAAAACTGTTTTTT. It translates to CATGLRGVQEKLFF.

This clonotype appeared many times. The chain joins TRBV7-2 to TRBJ2-1; D is unclear. V dropped 5 bases and J dropped 8 bases, with 10 bases sitting between them. This CDR3 is built from 12 residues. Per the germline V gene, CDR1 is SGHTA and CDR2 is FQGNSA. CDR3 in DNA: TGTGCCAGCAGCCCATACGGCGATGAGCAGTTCTTC. Protein sequence: CASSPYGDEQFF.

This rearrangement joins TRBV7-6 to TRBJ2-1; D is unresolved. The germline V gene has CDR1 SGHVS and CDR2 FNYEAQ. The V end lost 3 bases, the J end lost 8 bases, and 5 bases lay between the germline ends. CDR3 size: 11 residues. The CDR3 sequence: CASSFNHEQFF. The CDR3 DNA follows: TGTGCCAGCAGCTTTAACCATGAGCAGTTCTTC.

This clonotype was picked up many times. The V and J genes are TRBV7-3 and TRBJ2-7; 10 bases are a match to TRBD2. This CDR3 comprises 15 residues. V lost 2 bases and J lost 3; bases outside the gene matches: 4. The germline gives CDR1 SGHTA, CDR2 FQGTGA. The CDR3 protein is CASSLGAGGFYEQYF. The CDR3 DNA reads as TGTGCCAGCAGCTTAGGAGCGGGAGGGTTCTACGAGCAGTACTTC. The full variable domain, rest sourced from reference TRBV7-3 and TRBJ2-7, is GAGVSQTPSNKVTEKGKYVELRCDPISGHTALYWYRQSLGQGPEFLIYFQGTGAADDSGLPNDRFFAVRPEGSVSTLKIQRTERGDSAVYLCASSLGAGGFYEQYFGPGTRLTVT.

This clonotype was seen once. This chain uses TRBV20-1 with TRBJ2-4, with 9 positions matching TRBD1. This CDR3 has 13 amino acids. CDR1 is DFQATT and CDR2 is SNEGSKA in the germline V gene (reference sequence). Trimming at V came to 6 bases and at J to 6 bases, leaving 6 bases not matched to a gene. The CDR3 here is CSAPDRGRNIQYF. As DNA, the CDR3 is TGCAGTGCACCGGACAGGGGTAGAAACATTCAGTACTTC.

This clonotype has more than one count but fewer than ten. The chain has TRBV30 and TRBJ2-2, with 10 bases that match TRBD2. The CDR3 covers 15 residues. Germline loops: CDR1 GTSNPN, CDR2 SVGIG (reference sequence). The trim removed 5 bases at V and 1 base at J, leaving 4 bases unmatched. The CDR3 here is CAWEWTSGNTGELFF. Here the CDR3 DNA reads TGTGCCTGGGAGTGGACTAGCGGGAACACCGGGGAGCTGTTTTTT.

The V call is TRBV4-3, the J call TRBJ1-1, with D uncertain. The CDR3 runs 17 residues. Germline loops: CDR1 LGHNA, CDR2 YSLEER. Trimming removed 0 bases from V and 4 bases from J, with 18 bases in between. The CDR3 nucleotides read TGCGCCAGCAGCCAAGATATGTGGTCCGGGCTAGGCACTGAAGCTTTCTTT. This sequence encodes CASSQDMWSGLGTEAFF.

The V gene is TRBV28, the J gene TRBJ1-1, with 8 bases aligning to TRBD1. The V gene end was trimmed by 10 bases and the J gene end by 5 bases; junction bases not matched to a gene: 12. The V gene's germline CDR1 is MDHEN and CDR2 SYDVKM. There are 14 residues in the CDR3. The DNA for the CDR3 is TGTGCCATACGGGGACAGGTGGGGATTACTGAAGCTTTCTTT. Protein product: CAIRGQVGITEAFF.

This clonotype was found a few times. The chain has TRBV2 and TRBJ1-4; D not certain. Germline V gene sequence: CDR1 SNHLY, CDR2 FYNNEI. The CDR3 runs to 20 residues. The V end lost 0 bases, the J end lost 3 bases, and 23 bases lay between the germline ends. Here the CDR3 reads CASSEALLSVLREPNEKLFF. In DNA form, the CDR3 reads TGTGCCAGCAGTGAAGCGCTTTTGTCGGTTCTAAGGGAACCTAATGAAAAACTGTTTTTT. The full variable domain, completed using reference TRBV2 and TRBJ1-4, is EPEVTQTPSHQVTQMGQEVILRCVPISNHLYFYWYRQILGQKVEFLVSFYNNEISEKSEIFDDQFSVERPDGSNFTLKIRSTKLEDSAMYFCASSEALLSVLREPNEKLFFGSGTQLSVL.

Only a few counts were recorded for this clonotype. V gene TRBV5-1 combines with J gene TRBJ2-1; no clear D. Germline V lookup: CDR1 SGHRS, CDR2 YFSETQ. This CDR3 has 16 amino acids. Trimming removed 5 bases at V and 4 bases at J, with 19 bases between. DNA of the CDR3: TGCGCCAGCAGTACTGACCCACCATCGGGTTACAATGAGCAGTTCTTC. It specifies CASSTDPPSGYNEQFF.

J is TRBJ2-7 and V is TRBV11-2, with D possibly being TRBD2 (5 bases). Germline CDR1 reads SGHAT; CDR2 reads FQNNGV. The V gene lost 5 bases and the J gene lost 3 bases, with 11 bases spanning the gap. The CDR3 loop spans 13 amino acids. CDR3 nucleotide sequence: TGTGCCAGCAGCAGAGGACTTATCTACGAGCAGTACTTC. Protein: CASSRGLIYEQYF.

This clonotype has only a few counts. The chain is built from TRBV5-5 and TRBJ2-3, with 8 bases aligning to TRBD2. After removal of 4 bases from V and 2 bases from J, the junction contained 6 bases not matched to a gene. CDR3 length equals 15 residues. Per germline, CDR1 SGHKS and CDR2 YYEKEE (reference sequence). The CDR3 loop is CASSRGLASTDTQYF. The CDR3 DNA sequence: TGTGCCAGCAGCCGCGGACTAGCTTCCACAGATACGCAGTATTTT. The complete variable domain, with remaining parts taken from reference TRBV5-5 and TRBJ2-3, reads DAGVTQSPTHLIKTRGQQVTLRCSPISGHKSVSWYQQVLGQGPQFIFQYYEKEERGRGNFPDRFSARQFPNYSSELNVNALLLGDSALYLCASSRGLASTDTQYFGPGTRLTVL.

The rearrangement links TRBV7-4 to TRBJ2-1, with 7 bases aligning to TRBD2. V lost 1 base to trimming and J lost 4 bases; unmatched junction nucleotides: 7. Germline V gene lookup returns CDR1 SGHVT and CDR2 SQSDAQ. This CDR3 region has 16 residues. The CDR3 coding sequence is TGTGCCAGCAGCTTAGGTCTCGCTAGCGGATACAATGAGCAGTTCTTC. Protein product: CASSLGLASGYNEQFF.

This clonotype came up many times. V gene TRBV7-2 combines with J gene TRBJ1-1; 8 bases line up with TRBD1. Per germline, CDR1 SGHTA and CDR2 FQGNSA. The CDR3 has 17 amino acids. V was clipped by 4 bases and J by 4 bases; unmatched bases: 14. CDR3 sequence: CASSWAWTGRKGTEAFF. The CDR3 nucleotides read TGTGCCAGCAGCTGGGCTTGGACAGGGAGGAAAGGCACTGAAGCTTTCTTT.

CDR3 protein: CASSLGSYGELFF. For the CDR3, the DNA is TGTGCCAGCAGCTTGGGCAGTTACGGGGAGCTGTTTTTT. This chain joins TRBV7-6 and TRBJ2-2; D is ambiguous. The ends were cut back, 3 bases at V and 7 bases at J, with 9 bases in the middle. The CDR3 has 13 amino acids. Germline V gives CDR1 SGHVS, CDR2 FNYEAQ.

This chain connects TRBV4-1 to TRBJ2-7; D may be TRBD2 (5 bases). CDR1 MGHRA and CDR2 YSYEKL come from the germline V gene. V gave up 0 bases and J gave up 12 bases, with 15 bases separating them. This CDR3 has 13 amino acids. CDR3 DNA: TGCGCCAGCAGCCAAGAGGGAGCTCTTAAGGCGTACTTC. Translated, it gives CASSQEGALKAYF.

The chain joins TRBV6-5 to TRBJ2-1, with D perhaps given as TRBD1 or TRBD2 (5 bases each). The V end lost 2 bases, the J end lost 7 bases, and 21 bases lay between the germline ends. The CDR3 length is 17 residues. The germline gives CDR1 MNHEY, CDR2 SVGAGI. DNA of the CDR3: TGTGCCAGCAGTTACAGGGTAACCGGGACCACCTTTAATGAGCAGTTCTTC. Amino acids: CASSYRVTGTTFNEQFF.

The DNA for the CDR3 is TGTGCCAGCTCATCCAGGGTGGTAAACGTGCATGAGCAGTTCTTC. It yields the protein CASSSRVVNVHEQFF. The rearrangement joins TRBV18 to TRBJ2-1; maybe TRBD1 (5 bases). V gave up 5 bases and J gave up 8 bases, with 19 bases separating them. From germline, CDR1 is KGHSH and CDR2 LQKENI. CDR3 length equals 15 residues.

This clonotype was seen more than once but under ten times. The CDR3 spells CASSLGQFF. The DNA for the CDR3 is TGTGCCAGCAGCTTAGGGCAGTTCTTC. V and J are TRBV7-2 and TRBJ2-1; unclear D gene. Germline V gene data show CDR1 as SGHTA and CDR2 as FQGNSA. V lost 1 base, J lost 12 bases, and 1 base lay in between. This CDR3 is 9 amino acids long.

The gene calls are TRBV10-3 and TRBJ2-7, with D maybe TRBD1 (6 bases). With 4 bases removed from V and 5 bases from J, the gap between germline ends came to 12 bases. The CDR3 is made up of 13 amino acids. The germline CDR1 and CDR2 sequences are ENHRY and SYGVKD. Here the CDR3 reads CAISVNRVDEQYF. The CDR3 nucleotides read TGTGCCATCAGTGTCAACAGGGTGGACGAGCAGTACTTC.

The gene calls are TRBV19 and TRBJ2-1; 10 nucleotides align to TRBD2. The ends lost 5 bases at V and 15 bases at J; junction bases unmatched: 10. There are 13 residues in the CDR3. Germline V gene data show CDR1 as LNHDA and CDR2 as SQIVND (reference sequence). The CDR3 nucleotides read TGTGCCAGTAGTCCAATGCTAGCGGGAGTCAGGTTCTTC. It encodes CASSPMLAGVRFF.

The rearrangement uses TRBV7-9 and TRBJ2-1; no clear D. The ends were cut back, 1 base at V and 5 bases at J, with 18 bases in the middle. Germline lookup yields CDR1 SEHNR and CDR2 FQNEAQ (reference sequence). There are 17 residues in the CDR3. CDR3 sequence (DNA): TGTGCCAGCAGCTTAGATCAGGATAGTTTCGGTGACAATGAGCAGTTCTTC. It translates to CASSLDQDSFGDNEQFF. Full variable domain (rest looked up from reference TRBV7-9 and TRBJ2-1): DTGVSQNPRHKITKRGQNVTFRCDPISEHNRLYWYRQTLGQGPEFLTYFQNEAQLEKSRLLSDRFSAERPKGSFSTLEIQRTEQGDSAMYLCASSLDQDSFGDNEQFFGPGTRLTVL.

This clonotype was detected a few times. V and J are TRBV28 and TRBJ2-4, with D unclear. Trimming shortened V by 4 bases and J by 0 bases, and 13 bases separated the two germline ends. The germline CDR1 and CDR2 sequences are MDHEN and SYDVKM. CDR3 length equals 16 residues. The CDR3 protein is CASSSRRTLAKNIQYF. The CDR3 DNA sequence: TGTGCCAGCAGTTCTCGGCGGACCCTAGCCAAAAACATTCAGTACTTC.

V is TRBV7-9 and J is TRBJ2-1; 8 bases agree with TRBD1. The CDR3 runs to 16 residues. Germline CDR1 is SEHNR and CDR2 is FQNEAQ (reference sequence). V trimming: 2 bases; J trimming: 2 bases; junction bases outside the gene matches: 5. CDR3 coding DNA: TGTGCCAGCAGCTTACTGGGGACAGGTCCCTACAATGAGCAGTTCTTC. It encodes CASSLLGTGPYNEQFF.

V usage is TRBV7-2 and J usage is TRBJ2-1; weak D call: TRBD1 (5 bases). CDR1 and CDR2 from the germline V gene are SGHTA and FQGNSA. CDR3 length: 15 amino acids. V shed 0 bases and J shed 7 bases, with 13 bases lying between them. This chain's CDR3 is CASSLAQGRANEQFF. The CDR3 DNA reads as TGTGCCAGCAGCTTAGCGCAGGGCAGGGCTAATGAGCAGTTCTTC.

This CDR3 is CASPEGDETQYF. The CDR3 DNA reads TGCGCCAGCCCCGAGGGGGACGAGACCCAGTACTTC. The chain recombines TRBV23-1 with TRBJ2-5; possibly TRBD1 for D (6 bases). TRBV23-1 is noted as an ORF with a role that remains uncertain. This CDR3 spans 12 amino acids. V dropped 8 bases and J dropped 5 bases, with 12 bases sitting between them.

This clonotype was found many times. The chain couples TRBV10-3 to TRBJ2-5; no clear D. The CDR3 runs to 14 residues. Germline loops: CDR1 ENHRY, CDR2 SYGVKD. With 0 bases removed from V and 2 bases from J, the gap between germline ends came to 7 bases. The CDR3 region is CAISESGGQETQYF. DNA of the CDR3: TGTGCCATCAGTGAGTCGGGTGGACAAGAGACCCAGTACTTC.

The rearrangement joins TRBV4-1 to TRBJ1-2; possible D gene TRBD1, 5 bases. Deletions cut 1 base from V and 11 bases from J, with 20 bases between. The CDR3 is 15 amino acids. Germline values: CDR1 MGHRA, CDR2 YSYEKL. This CDR3 reads CASSQVGDSAGGYTF. The CDR3 coding sequence is TGCGCCAGCAGCCAAGTTGGGGACTCCGCGGGGGGATACACCTTC.

As to this clonotype: A much larger clone lies a single base off, so this may be a read error. The gene calls are TRBV12-3 or TRBV12-4 and TRBJ1-2; no clear D. V lost 6 bases and J 7 bases, leaving 15 bases between the germline ends. The CDR3 extends over 13 amino acids. Here the CDR3 reads CASSVTPPCGYTF. In nucleotides, the CDR3 is TGTGCCAGCAGCGTGACACCCCCCTGTGGCTACACCTTC.

The chain has TRBV5-1 and TRBJ1-5; possibly TRBD1 for D (5 bases). Deletions cut 0 bases from V and 3 bases from J, with 13 bases between. Germline-derived CDR1 and CDR2 are SGHRS and YFSETQ. This CDR3 spans 16 amino acids. The CDR3 nucleotides are TGCGCCAGCAGCTTGGAGGGGACCGTAGCCAATCAGCCCCAGCATTTT. Protein sequence: CASSLEGTVANQPQHF.

In this sample, this clonotype turned up a few times. Because the CDR3 is missing its conserved closing phenylalanine or tryptophan, this is likely a read error. The limits of the CDR3 on the DNA are not certain, so only TCRdb's listed CDR3 is given. This rearrangement joins TRBV28 to TRBJ2-4; the listed D gene, TRBD1, was not tested against the DNA. Germline V gene data show CDR1 as MDHEN and CDR2 as SYDVKM. The CDR3 is 13 amino acids long, termini counted. The CDR3 sequence: CASSPLGQGAVIL.